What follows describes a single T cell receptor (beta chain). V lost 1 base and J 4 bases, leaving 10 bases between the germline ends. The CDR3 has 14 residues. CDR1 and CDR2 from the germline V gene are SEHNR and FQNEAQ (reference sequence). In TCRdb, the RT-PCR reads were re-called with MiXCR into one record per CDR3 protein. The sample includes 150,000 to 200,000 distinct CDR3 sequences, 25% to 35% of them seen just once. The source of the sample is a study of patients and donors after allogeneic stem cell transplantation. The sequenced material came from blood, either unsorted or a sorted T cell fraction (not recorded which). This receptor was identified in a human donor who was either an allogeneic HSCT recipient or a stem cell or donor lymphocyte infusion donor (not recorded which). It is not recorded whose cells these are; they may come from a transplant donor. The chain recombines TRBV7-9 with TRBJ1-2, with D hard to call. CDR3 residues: CASSLEAEAYGYTF. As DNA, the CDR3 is TGTGCCAGCAGCTTAGAAGCGGAGGCCTATGGCTACACCTTC.